This T cell receptor (beta chain) was retrieved from a study of T cell responses to AZD1222 COVID-19 vaccine (dated by TCRdb to the early 2020s). In terms of the full investigation: Because spike-specific TCR depth and breadth did not differ between the two schedules, AZD1222 recipients who got a second dose at roughly 4 weeks were pooled with those who got a second dose at roughly 12 weeks. Trial participants were enrolled by age into 18-55, 56-69 and 70-plus year subgroups, with roughly 160, 29 and 62 TCR-sequenced participants respectively. TCR sequencing covered about 230 trial participants: about 210 given two doses of AZD1222 and 26 given two doses of MenACWY control vaccine.

Measured from the cysteine to the phenylalanine, the CDR3 is 14 residues long. The only DNA kept is the CDR3, 42 bases in frame from the first base. Per the germline V gene, SGDLS is the CDR1 and YYNGEE is the CDR2. V and J are trimmed by 4 bases and 2 bases, and the gene matches miss 4 bases of the junction. Per the publication, the time point label means: baseline before first vaccination. Vaccinee samples came from UK trials COV001 and COV002, including a single-blind randomized controlled phase 2/3 trial of AZD1222 (ChAdOx1 nCoV-19) in healthy adults. For TCRbeta chain sequencing, PBMC samples from trial participants were taken at day 0 and at day 28 after the second dose. Summary of the overall study and its limitations: Spike-specific TCR breadth and depth rose significantly after two AZD1222 doses compared with day 0 and with MenACWY recipients. Nearly half of unique spike-specific TCRs reportedly recognized epitopes outside regions mutated in the B.1.351 and B.1.1.7 variants. Because no day 14 peak-response samples were available, repertoires were characterized only after the peak T cell response. Most participants were white British and females outnumbered males, and the authors suggested that clonal diversity may have been underestimated. Conclusions about previously exposed vaccinees are limited because only six or seven AZD1222 recipients were SARS-CoV-2 seropositive at baseline. In the small 56-69-year group, the increase in depth fell short of significance, most likely because of low power. The whole spike protein was spanned by vaccine-associated CD4 TCRs, and dominant responses were seen in regions 160-218 and 743-854.

The CDR3 regions of human TCRbeta chains were analyzed by immunosequencing. The authors' pipeline ran thus. TCRs in the repertoires were matched against a reference library of SARS-CoV-2-specific TCRs that had been generated with the MIRA antigen-specificity platform. Breadth meant the fraction of unique TCRs that were SARS-CoV-2-associated, whereas depth meant the fraction of total T cells that were SARS-CoV-2-associated. Each spike-specific TCR was assigned to its reactive spike region and to a CD4 or CD8 class using the MIRA data. Log10-transformed breadth and depth values were compared by one-way ANOVA with Sidak's multiple comparisons tests. TCRdb's version of the immuneACCESS table is confined to in-frame rearrangements and falls short of the full clone set. An unresolved V gene accounts for under half of the shortfall where checked; the remainder is of unknown origin. V, J and clone size were drawn from that table, and D and trimming were deduced from the DNA. The sample has 90,000 to 120,000 clones on record, 85% to 90% of them singletons. The leading ten clones occupy over 15% of the sample.

This clone was detected only a few times. No antigen is known for it. Qualities for individual bases were not recorded, and no much larger clone is one base off. This sample comprised peripheral blood, obtained on day 0 of AZD1222 vaccination. The chain joins TRBV9 to TRBJ1-2; a stretch of 8 junction bases matches TRBD1. This clonotype was sampled from an adult in good health. The CDR3 region has the sequence CASSSWTGNYGYTF. The nucleotide sequence is given as TGTGCCAGCAGCTCCTGGACAGGGAACTATGGCTACACCTTC.